The T cell receptor beta chain under discussion was sequenced for a study of regulatory T cells in long-lasting Graves disease. Germline V gene sequence: CDR1 MNHNS, CDR2 SASEGT. This CDR3 has 15 residues. Trimming pared 7 bases from V and 5 bases from J, leaving 18 bases between. Time point noted: persistent/refractory GD, antithyroid drugs over 5 years with positive TRAb. After RNA was extracted from PBMCs, the TCR library was made from it. Both iRepertoire HTBI primers and Arm-PCR of CDR3 regions were used to build the TCR beta libraries. From the multiplex PCR reads, TCRdb called clonotypes with MiXCR, one entry per CDR3 protein. The sample consists of around 400,000 distinct CDR3 sequences, 21% of them appearing once.

The starting material was peripheral blood mononuclear cells (PBMCs), obtained when the disease was refractory, from a patient treated with antithyroid drugs. This chain connects TRBV6-1 to TRBJ2-1, with a tentative D call TRBD1 (7 bases). This TCR came from a female donor with Graves disease. The CDR3 here is CASTAGAGGHNEQFF. The CDR3 DNA follows: TGTGCCAGCACGGCCGGGGCAGGGGGGCACAATGAGCAGTTCTTC.